This T cell receptor (beta chain) was recorded in a study of blood T cell repertoires in COVID-19. In the study overall: Sites across the United States, Italy and Spain contributed samples from acute and convalescent COVID-19. PBMCs, B-cell-depleted T cells, or T cells were the source of the cDNA or gDNA that made up the material.

Germline V gene lookup returns CDR1 MNHEY and CDR2 SMNVEV (reference sequence). CDR3 length: 15 amino acids. The V gene lost 6 bases and the J gene lost 6 bases, with 20 bases spanning the gap. Source study methods: Estimated nucleated cell counts came from reference gene primer amplification. Profiling relied on immunoSEQ multiplex PCR, and the TCRdb table lists in-frame clones only, not all of them. That table is the source of V, J and clone size, and D and trimming were worked out from the DNA. Of about 300,000 clones in the sample, 85% were seen once. The sample consisted of PBMCs or T cells enriched from blood (not recorded which). The rearrangement uses TRBV27 and TRBJ1-1, with no clear D. This sequence originates from a woman in her 30s who had been exposed to COVID-19. CDR3 region: CASRRSGPLSAEAFF. Written as DNA, the CDR3 is TGTGCCAGCAGGAGGAGCGGGCCCCTCTCCGCTGAAGCTTTCTTT.